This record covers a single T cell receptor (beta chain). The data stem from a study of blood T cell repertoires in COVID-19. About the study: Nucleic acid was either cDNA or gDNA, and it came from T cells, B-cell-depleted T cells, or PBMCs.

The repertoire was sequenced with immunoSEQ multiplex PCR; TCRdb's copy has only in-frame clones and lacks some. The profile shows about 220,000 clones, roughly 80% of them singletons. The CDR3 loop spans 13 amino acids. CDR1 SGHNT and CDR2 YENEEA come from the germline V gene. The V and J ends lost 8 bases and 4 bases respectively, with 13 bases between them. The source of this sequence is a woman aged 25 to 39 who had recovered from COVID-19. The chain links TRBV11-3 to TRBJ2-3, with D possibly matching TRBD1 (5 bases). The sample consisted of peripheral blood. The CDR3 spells CASSPLTADTQYF. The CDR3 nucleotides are TGTGCCAGCTCCCCCCTGACAGCAGATACGCAGTATTTT.